The 4 T cell receptor beta chains below all came from one sample that was sequenced in a study of TIL therapy for anti-PD-1-resistant metastatic lung cancer. Time point defined: pre-treatment sample, taken before nivolumab and TIL therapy. The tumor samples were excised metastases, mostly pleural nodules or supraclavicular lymph nodes. Sequencing used immunoSEQ v3. The protocol was immunoSEQ multiplex PCR, while the TCRdb copy is restricted to in-frame clones and leaves out a portion. Of approximately 27,000 clones in the sample, roughly two thirds were seen once. Sequenced here: tumor tissue, sampled at baseline. The receptors stem from a person between 25 and 79 years old with non-small cell lung cancer.

V usage is TRBV13 and J usage is TRBJ2-2, with 10 bases fitting TRBD2. The germline V gene encodes CDR1 PRHDT and CDR2 FYEKMQ (reference sequence). V dropped 8 bases and J dropped 1; count of bases not matched to a gene: 4. The CDR3 has 15 residues. The DNA for the CDR3 is TGTGCCAGCTACAGACTAGCGGGGAACACCGGGGAGCTGTTTTTT. Its translation is CASYRLAGNTGELFF.

This chain joins TRBV30 and TRBJ2-3; 7 positions match TRBD2. Germline CDR1 reads GTSNPN; CDR2 reads SVGIG (reference sequence). The CDR3 runs 14 residues. V lost 3 bases to trimming and J lost 4 bases; unmatched junction nucleotides: 7. The CDR3 coding sequence is TGTGCCTGGAGAGCGGGGTTAGCCGCAGATACGCAGTATTTT. This codes for CAWRAGLAADTQYF.

This clone was seen more than once but under ten times. V usage is TRBV19 and J usage is TRBJ2-1; 10 nucleotides match TRBD2. This CDR3 has 16 residues. The V segment lost 4 bases and the J segment 5 bases; nucleotides outside the gene matches: 8. The germline CDR1 and CDR2 sequences are LNHDA and SQIVND (reference sequence). As DNA, the CDR3 is TGTGCCAGTAGTACTCCACTAGCGGGGAGAAACAATGAGCAGTTCTTC. Its protein is CASSTPLAGRNNEQFF.

The chain combines TRBV30 with TRBJ1-2; 12 bases agree with TRBD1. Germline loops: CDR1 GTSNPN, CDR2 SVGIG (reference sequence). The CDR3 has 18 amino acids. V was pared by 2 bases and J by 4 bases, with 14 bases of the junction left unmatched. The CDR3 DNA follows: TGTGCCTGGAGTCCCTGGGGACAGGGGGCAATAATTACCTATGGCTACACCTTC. This sequence encodes CAWSPWGQGAIITYGYTF. The full variable domain, its missing parts supplied by reference TRBV30 and TRBJ1-2, is SQTIHQWPATLVQPVGSPLSLECTVEGTSNPNLYWYRQAAGRGLQLLFYSVGIGQISSEVPQNLSASRPQDRQFILSSKKLLLSDSGFYLCAWSPWGQGAIITYGYTFGSGTRLTVV.